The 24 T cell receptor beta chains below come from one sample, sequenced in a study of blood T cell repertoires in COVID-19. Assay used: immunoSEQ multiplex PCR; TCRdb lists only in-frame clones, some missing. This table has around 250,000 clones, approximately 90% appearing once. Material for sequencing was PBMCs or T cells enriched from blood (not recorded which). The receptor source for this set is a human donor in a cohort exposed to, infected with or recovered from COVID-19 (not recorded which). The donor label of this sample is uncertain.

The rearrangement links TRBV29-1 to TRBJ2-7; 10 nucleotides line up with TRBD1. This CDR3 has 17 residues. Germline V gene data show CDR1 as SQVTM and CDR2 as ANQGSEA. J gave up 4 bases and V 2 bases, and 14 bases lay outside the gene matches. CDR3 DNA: TGCAGCGTTGAACAGGTCCTACCGGGACAGGGGATGTACGAGCAGTACTTC. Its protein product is CSVEQVLPGQGMYEQYF.

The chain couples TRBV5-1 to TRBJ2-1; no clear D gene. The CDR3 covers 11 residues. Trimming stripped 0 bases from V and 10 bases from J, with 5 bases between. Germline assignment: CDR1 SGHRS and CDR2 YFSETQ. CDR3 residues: CASSLEQEQFF. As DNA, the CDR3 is TGCGCCAGCAGCTTGGAACAGGAGCAGTTCTTC.

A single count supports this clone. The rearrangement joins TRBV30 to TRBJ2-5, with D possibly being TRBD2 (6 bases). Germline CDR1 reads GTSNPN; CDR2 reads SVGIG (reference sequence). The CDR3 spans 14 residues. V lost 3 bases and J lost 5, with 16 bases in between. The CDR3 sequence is CAWSDGTGGETQYF. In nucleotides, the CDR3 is TGTGCCTGGAGCGACGGGACTGGCGGCGAGACCCAGTACTTC.

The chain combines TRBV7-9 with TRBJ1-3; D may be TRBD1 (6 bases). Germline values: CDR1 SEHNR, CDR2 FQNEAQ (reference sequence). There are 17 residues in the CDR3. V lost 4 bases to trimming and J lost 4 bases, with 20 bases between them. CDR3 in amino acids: CASSSSDMGRGGNTIYF. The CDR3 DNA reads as TGTGCCAGCAGCTCAAGTGACATGGGCAGGGGAGGAAACACCATATATTTT. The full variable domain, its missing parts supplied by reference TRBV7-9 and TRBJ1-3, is DTGVSQNPRHKITKRGQNVTFRCDPISEHNRLYWYRQTLGQGPEFLTYFQNEAQLEKSRLLSDRFSAERPKGSFSTLEIQRTEQGDSAMYLCASSSSDMGRGGNTIYFGEGSWLTVV.

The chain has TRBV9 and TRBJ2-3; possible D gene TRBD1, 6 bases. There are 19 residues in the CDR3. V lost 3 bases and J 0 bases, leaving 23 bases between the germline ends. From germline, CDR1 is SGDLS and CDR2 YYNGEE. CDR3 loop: CASSGSRMGAKFSTDTQYF. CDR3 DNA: TGTGCCAGCAGCGGAAGTAGGATGGGGGCCAAGTTTAGCACAGATACGCAGTATTTT.

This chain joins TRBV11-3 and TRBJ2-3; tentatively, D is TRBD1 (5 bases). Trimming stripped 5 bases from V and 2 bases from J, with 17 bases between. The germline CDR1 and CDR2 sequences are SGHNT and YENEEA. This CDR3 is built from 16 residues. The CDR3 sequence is CASSDRWGSPTDTQYF. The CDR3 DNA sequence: TGTGCCAGCAGCGACCGGTGGGGCTCACCCACAGATACGCAGTATTTT.

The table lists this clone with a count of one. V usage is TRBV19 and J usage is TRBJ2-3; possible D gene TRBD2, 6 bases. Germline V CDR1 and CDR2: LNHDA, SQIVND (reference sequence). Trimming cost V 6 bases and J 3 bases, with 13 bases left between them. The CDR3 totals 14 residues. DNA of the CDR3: TGTGCCAGTAGCTCGGAGGCGGGGACAGATACGCAGTATTTT. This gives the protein CASSSEAGTDTQYF.

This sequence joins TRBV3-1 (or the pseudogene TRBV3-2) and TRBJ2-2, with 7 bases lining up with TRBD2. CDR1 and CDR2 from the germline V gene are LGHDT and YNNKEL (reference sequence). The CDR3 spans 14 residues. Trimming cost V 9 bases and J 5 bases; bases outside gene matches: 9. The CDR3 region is CASRGTTRTGELFF. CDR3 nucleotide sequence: TGTGCCAGTAGAGGGACTACCCGAACCGGGGAGCTGTTTTTT.

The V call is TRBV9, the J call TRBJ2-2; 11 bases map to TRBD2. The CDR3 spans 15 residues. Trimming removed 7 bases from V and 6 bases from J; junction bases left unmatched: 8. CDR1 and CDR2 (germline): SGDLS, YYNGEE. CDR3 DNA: TGTGCCAGCGGCGGGACTAGCGGAATCCCCGGGGAGCTGTTTTTT. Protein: CASGGTSGIPGELFF.

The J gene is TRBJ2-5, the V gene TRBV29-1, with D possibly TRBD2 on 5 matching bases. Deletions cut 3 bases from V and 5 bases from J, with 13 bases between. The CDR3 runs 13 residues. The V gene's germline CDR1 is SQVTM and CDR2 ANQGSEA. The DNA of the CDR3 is TGCAGCGTTGATTCGGTTGGCGGGGAGACCCAGTACTTC. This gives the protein CSVDSVGGETQYF.

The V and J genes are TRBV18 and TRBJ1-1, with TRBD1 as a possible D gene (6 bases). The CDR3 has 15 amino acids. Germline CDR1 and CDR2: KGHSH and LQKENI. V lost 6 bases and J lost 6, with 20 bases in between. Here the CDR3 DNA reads TGTGCCAGCTCCGAAGGGGGGGCGAACATCGCTGAAGCTTTCTTT. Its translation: CASSEGGANIAEAFF.

DNA of the CDR3: TGTGCCAGTACCCCGACAGGGAACACTGAAGCTTTCTTT. This translates into CASTPTGNTEAFF. The chain links TRBV19 to TRBJ1-1; TRBD1 is a possible D gene (6 bases). The V gene lost 7 bases and the J gene lost 1 base, with 10 bases spanning the gap. CDR1 and CDR2 (germline): LNHDA, SQIVND (reference sequence). The CDR3 sequence is 13 residues long. The variable domain in full, completed from reference TRBV19 and TRBJ1-1, reads DGGITQSPKYLFRKEGQNVTLSCEQNLNHDAMYWYRQDPGQGLRLIYYSQIVNDFQKGDIAEGYSVSREKKESFPLTVTSAQKNPTAFYLCASTPTGNTEAFFGQGTRLTVV.

The CDR3 is CASSRQGENTIYF. The CDR3 DNA follows: TGTGCCAGCTCTCGACAGGGAGAAAACACCATATATTTT. The chain couples TRBV18 to TRBJ1-3; 7 positions agree with TRBD1. Germline CDR1 reads KGHSH; CDR2 reads LQKENI. The CDR3 covers 13 residues. Losses at the gene ends were 6 bases for V and 6 bases for J; bases not matched to a gene: 5.

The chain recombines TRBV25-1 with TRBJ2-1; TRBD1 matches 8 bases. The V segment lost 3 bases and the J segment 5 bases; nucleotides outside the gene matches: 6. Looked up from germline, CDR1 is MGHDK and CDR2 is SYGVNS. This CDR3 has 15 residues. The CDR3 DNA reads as TGTGCCAGCAGTGACGACAGGGGATTTCACAATGAGCAGTTCTTC. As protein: CASSDDRGFHNEQFF. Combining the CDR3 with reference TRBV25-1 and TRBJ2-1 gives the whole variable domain EADIYQTPRYLVIGTGKKITLECSQTMGHDKMYWYQQDPGMELHLIHYSYGVNSTEKGDLSSESTVSRIRTEHFPLTLESARPSHTSQYLCASSDDRGFHNEQFFGPGTRLTVL.

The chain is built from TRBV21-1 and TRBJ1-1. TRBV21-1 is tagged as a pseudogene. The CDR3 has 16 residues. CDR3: CASSKGRMEVNTEAFF. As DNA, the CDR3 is TGTGCCAGCAGCAAAGGCAGGATGGAGGTGAACACTGAAGCTTTCTTT.

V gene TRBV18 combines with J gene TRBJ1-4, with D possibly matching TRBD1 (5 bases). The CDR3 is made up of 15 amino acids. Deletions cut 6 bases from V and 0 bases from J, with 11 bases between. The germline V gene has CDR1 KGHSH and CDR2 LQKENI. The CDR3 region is CASSQGPATNEKLFF. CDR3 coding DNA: TGTGCCAGCTCCCAGGGTCCAGCAACTAATGAAAAACTGTTTTTT. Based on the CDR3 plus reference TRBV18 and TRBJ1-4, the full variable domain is NAGVMQNPRHLVRRRGQEARLRCSPMKGHSHVYWYRQLPEEGLKFMVYLQKENIIDESGMPKERFSAEFPKEGPSILRIQQVVRGDSAAYFCASSQGPATNEKLFFGSGTQLSVL.

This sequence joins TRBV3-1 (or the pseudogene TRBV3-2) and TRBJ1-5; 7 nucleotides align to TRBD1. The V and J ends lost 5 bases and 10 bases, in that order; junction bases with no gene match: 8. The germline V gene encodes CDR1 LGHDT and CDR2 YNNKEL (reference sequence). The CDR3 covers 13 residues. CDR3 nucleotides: TGTGCCAGCAGCGTTGACAGGGCCGGACCCCAGCATTTT. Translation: CASSVDRAGPQHF.

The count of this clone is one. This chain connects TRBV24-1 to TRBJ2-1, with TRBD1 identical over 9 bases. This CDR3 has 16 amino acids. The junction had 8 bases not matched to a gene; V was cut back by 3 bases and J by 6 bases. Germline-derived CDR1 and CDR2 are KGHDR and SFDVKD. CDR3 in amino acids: CATSDTQGASVNEQFF. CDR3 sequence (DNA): TGTGCCACCAGTGATACACAGGGGGCGTCAGTCAATGAGCAGTTCTTC.

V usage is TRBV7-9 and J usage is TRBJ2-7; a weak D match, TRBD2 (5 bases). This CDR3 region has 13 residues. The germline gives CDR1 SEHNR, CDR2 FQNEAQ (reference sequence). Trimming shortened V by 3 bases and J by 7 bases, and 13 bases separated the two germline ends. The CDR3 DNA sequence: TGTGCCAGCAGCTTTGCTAGCCCCCCGGAGCAGTACTTC. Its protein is CASSFASPPEQYF.

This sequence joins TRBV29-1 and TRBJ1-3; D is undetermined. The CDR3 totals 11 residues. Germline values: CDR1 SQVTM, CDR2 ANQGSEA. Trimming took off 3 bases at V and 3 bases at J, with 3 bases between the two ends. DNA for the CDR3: TGCAGCGTTGACAGTGGAAACACCATATATTTT. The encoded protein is CSVDSGNTIYF.

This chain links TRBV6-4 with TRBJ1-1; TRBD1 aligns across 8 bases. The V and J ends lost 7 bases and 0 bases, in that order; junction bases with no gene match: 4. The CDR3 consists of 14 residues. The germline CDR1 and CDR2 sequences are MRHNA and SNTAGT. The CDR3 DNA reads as TGTGCCAGCACGACGACAGGGGTGAACACTGAAGCTTTCTTT. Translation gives CASTTTGVNTEAFF.

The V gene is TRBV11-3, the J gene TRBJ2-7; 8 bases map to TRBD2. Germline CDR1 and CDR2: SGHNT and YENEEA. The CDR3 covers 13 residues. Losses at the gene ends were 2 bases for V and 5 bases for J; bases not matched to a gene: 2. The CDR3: CASSLNSGDEQYF. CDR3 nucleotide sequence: TGTGCCAGCAGCTTAAATAGCGGGGACGAGCAGTACTTC. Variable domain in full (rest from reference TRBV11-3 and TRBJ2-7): EAGVVQSPRYKIIEKKQPVAFWCNPISGHNTLYWYLQNLGQGPELLIRYENEEAVDDSQLPKDRFSAERLKGVDSTLKIQPAELGDSAVYLCASSLNSGDEQYFGPGTRLTVT.

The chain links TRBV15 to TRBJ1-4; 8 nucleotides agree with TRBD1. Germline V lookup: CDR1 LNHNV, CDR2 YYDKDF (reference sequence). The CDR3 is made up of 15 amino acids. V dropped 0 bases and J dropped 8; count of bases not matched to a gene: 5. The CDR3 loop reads CATSRDQGAGEKLFF. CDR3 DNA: TGTGCCACCAGCAGAGATCAGGGGGCCGGGGAAAAACTGTTTTTT.

CDR3 protein: CASSLGTSGGETNIQYF. Here the CDR3 DNA reads TGCGCCAGCTCCCTCGGGACTAGCGGGGGGGAAACAAACATTCAGTACTTC. The chain employs TRBV4-3 and TRBJ2-4; 16 nucleotides align to TRBD2. The V gene end was trimmed by 8 bases and the J gene end by 6 bases; junction bases not matched to a gene: 10. Germline V gene lookup returns CDR1 LGHNA and CDR2 YSLEER. The CDR3 length is 17 residues.